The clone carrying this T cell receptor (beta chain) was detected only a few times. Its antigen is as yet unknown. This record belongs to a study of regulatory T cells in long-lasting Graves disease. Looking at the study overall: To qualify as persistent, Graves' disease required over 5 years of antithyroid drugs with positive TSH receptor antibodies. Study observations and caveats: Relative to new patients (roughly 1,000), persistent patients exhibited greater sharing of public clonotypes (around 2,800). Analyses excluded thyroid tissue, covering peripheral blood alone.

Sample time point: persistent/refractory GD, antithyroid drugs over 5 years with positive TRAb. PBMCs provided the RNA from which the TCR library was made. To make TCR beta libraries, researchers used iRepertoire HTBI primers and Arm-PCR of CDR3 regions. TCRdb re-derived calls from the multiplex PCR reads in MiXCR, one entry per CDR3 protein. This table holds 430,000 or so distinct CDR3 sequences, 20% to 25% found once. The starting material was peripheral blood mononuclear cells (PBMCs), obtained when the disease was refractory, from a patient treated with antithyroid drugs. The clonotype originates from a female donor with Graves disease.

This CDR3 is CASSLGRRGPYHEQFF. The CDR3 DNA follows: TGTGCCAGCAGCTTAGGCCGCAGGGGGCCGTATCATGAGCAGTTCTTC. The gene calls are TRBV13 and TRBJ2-1; 8 nucleotides align to TRBD1. CDR1 and CDR2 from the germline V gene are PRHDT and FYEKMQ (reference sequence). The V and J ends lost 0 bases and 8 bases, in that order; junction bases with no gene match: 9. The length of the CDR3 is 16 residues.